This T cell receptor (beta chain) appears in the sequencing data of a study of blood T cell repertoires in COVID-19. Across the study: Specimens from acute and convalescent COVID-19 originated in the United States, Italy and Spain. T cells, B-cell-depleted T cells, or PBMCs supplied cDNA or gDNA.

Profiled with immunoSEQ multiplex PCR; TCRdb holds only in-frame clones, not every one. The sample lists about 140,000 clones; around 81% were seen once. The source material was peripheral blood. This TCR came from a woman in her fifties or sixties with acute or convalescent COVID-19.

The CDR3 sequence: CASSQTRVDTQYF. The CDR3 nucleotides read TGTGCCAGCAGCCAAACCCGGGTAGATACGCAGTATTTT. The chain has TRBV4-2 and TRBJ2-3; D is uncertain. The CDR3 consists of 13 residues. The ends were cut back, 2 bases at V and 5 bases at J, with 8 bases in the middle. The germline V gene encodes CDR1 LGHNA and CDR2 YNFKEQ.